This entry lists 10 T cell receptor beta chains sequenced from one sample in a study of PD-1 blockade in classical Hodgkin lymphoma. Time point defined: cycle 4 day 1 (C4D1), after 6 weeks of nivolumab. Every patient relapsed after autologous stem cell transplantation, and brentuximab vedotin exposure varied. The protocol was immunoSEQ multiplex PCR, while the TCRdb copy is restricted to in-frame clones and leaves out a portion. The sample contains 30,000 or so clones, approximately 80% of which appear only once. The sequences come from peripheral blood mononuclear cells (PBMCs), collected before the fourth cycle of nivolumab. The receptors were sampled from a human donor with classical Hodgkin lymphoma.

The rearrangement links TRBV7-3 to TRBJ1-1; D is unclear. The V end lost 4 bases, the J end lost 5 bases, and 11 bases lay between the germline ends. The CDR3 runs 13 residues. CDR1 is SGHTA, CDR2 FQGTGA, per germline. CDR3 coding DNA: TGTGCCAGCAGCTCCTCGAGTGGGACTGAAGCTTTCTTT. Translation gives CASSSSSGTEAFF.

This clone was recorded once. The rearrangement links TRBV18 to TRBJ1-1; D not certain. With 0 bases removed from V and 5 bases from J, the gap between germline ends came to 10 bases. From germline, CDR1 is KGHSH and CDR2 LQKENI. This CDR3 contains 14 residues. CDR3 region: CASSPPPFATEAFF. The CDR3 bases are TGTGCCAGCTCACCACCTCCCTTTGCGACTGAAGCTTTCTTT.

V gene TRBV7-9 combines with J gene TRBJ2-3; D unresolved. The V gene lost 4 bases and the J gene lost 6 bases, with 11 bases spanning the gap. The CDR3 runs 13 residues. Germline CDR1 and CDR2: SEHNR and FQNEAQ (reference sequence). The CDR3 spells CASSSTYMDTQYF. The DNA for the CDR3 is TGTGCCAGCAGCTCGACCTACATGGATACGCAGTATTTT. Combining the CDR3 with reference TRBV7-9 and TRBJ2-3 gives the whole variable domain DTGVSQNPRHKITKRGQNVTFRCDPISEHNRLYWYRQTLGQGPEFLTYFQNEAQLEKSRLLSDRFSAERPKGSFSTLEIQRTEQGDSAMYLCASSSTYMDTQYFGPGTRLTVL.

The CDR3 sequence: CASSPRPNTEAFF. Here the CDR3 DNA reads TGTGCCAGCAGCCCCCGCCCGAACACTGAAGCTTTCTTT. The genes are TRBV7-3 and TRBJ1-1; no clear D gene. Germline V CDR1 and CDR2: SGHTA, FQGTGA. Trimming left V 5 bases short and J 1 base short, with 8 bases between. This CDR3 is built from 13 residues. The full variable domain, completed using reference TRBV7-3 and TRBJ1-1, is GAGVSQTPSNKVTEKGKYVELRCDPISGHTALYWYRQSLGQGPEFLIYFQGTGAADDSGLPNDRFFAVRPEGSVSTLKIQRTERGDSAVYLCASSPRPNTEAFFGQGTRLTVV.

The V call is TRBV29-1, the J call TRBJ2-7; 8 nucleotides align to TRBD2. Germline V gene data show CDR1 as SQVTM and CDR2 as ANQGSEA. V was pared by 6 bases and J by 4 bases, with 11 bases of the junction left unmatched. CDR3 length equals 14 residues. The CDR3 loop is CSVTGRGGSYEQYF. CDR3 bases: TGCAGCGTCACCGGACGGGGGGGATCGTACGAGCAGTACTTC.

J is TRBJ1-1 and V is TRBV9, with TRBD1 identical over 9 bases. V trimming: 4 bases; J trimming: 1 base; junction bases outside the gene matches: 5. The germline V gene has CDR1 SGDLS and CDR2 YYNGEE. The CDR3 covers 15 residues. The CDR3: CASSIMGQGNTEAFF. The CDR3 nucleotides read TGTGCCAGCAGCATCATGGGACAGGGGAACACTGAAGCTTTCTTT.

CDR3 residues: CASSFRVGTQYF. The CDR3 nucleotides read TGTGCCAGCAGCTTTAGGGTCGGGACCCAGTACTTC. The chain joins TRBV7-8 to TRBJ2-5; no clear D gene. This CDR3 contains 12 residues. The V gene lost 3 bases and the J gene lost 7 bases, with 9 bases spanning the gap. Germline-derived CDR1 and CDR2 are SGHVS and FQNEAQ.

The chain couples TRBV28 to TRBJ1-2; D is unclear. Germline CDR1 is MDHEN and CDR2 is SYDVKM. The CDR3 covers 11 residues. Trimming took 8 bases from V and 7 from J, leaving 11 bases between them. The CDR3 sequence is CASGREGGYTF. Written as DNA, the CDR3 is TGTGCCAGCGGGAGGGAGGGTGGCTACACCTTC.

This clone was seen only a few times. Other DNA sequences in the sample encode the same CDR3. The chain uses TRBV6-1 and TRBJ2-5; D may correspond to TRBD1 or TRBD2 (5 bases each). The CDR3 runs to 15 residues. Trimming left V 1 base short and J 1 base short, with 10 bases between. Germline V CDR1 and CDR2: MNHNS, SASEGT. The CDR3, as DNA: TGTGCCAGCAGTGAAGGGTGGGGGATCCAAGAGACCCAGTACTTC. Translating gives CASSEGWGIQETQYF.

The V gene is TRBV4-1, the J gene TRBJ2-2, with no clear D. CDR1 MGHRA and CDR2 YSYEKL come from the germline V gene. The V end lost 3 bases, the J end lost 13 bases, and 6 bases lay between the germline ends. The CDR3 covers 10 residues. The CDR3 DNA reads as TGCGCCAGCAGCCATGGGCGGCTGTTTTTT. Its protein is CASSHGRLFF.